This note documents a single T cell receptor beta chain sequence. It lacks a known antigen. One base away there is no much larger clone; base qualities are not given. The entry originates in a study of shared clonotypes between healthy human individuals (dated by TCRdb to 2019 to 2021). A note on the overall study: The cohort comprised two women and three men aged 18 to 49 years. To increase sequencing depth and limit assay-specific biases, TCR repertoire library preparation and sequencing were carried out by different laboratories using diverse techniques. Between about 0.85 and 9.5 billion PBMCs per donor were obtained by leukapheresis. For each donor, CD4 naive and CD4 memory were each given three plates, CD8 naive was given two plates, and CD8 memory was given one plate. To estimate repertoire size and how much clonotypes are shared between individuals, the study performed deep sequencing of blood TCR repertoires from a handful of healthy adults.

TCR CDR3 regions were amplified from genomic DNA by multiplex PCR using the deep immunoSEQ assay. Extracted genomic DNA from each cell subset was distributed evenly across all wells of several immunoSEQ 96-well plates, and each plate was treated as a replicate. For sorted subsets, approximately 200 ng of genomic DNA, equivalent to 25,000 to 35,000 T cell genomes, went into each replicate PCR. Purified libraries were quantified with a Qubit 3.0 fluorometer, sized on a Bioanalyzer 2100, and re-quantified with the KAPA Library Quantification kit. A separate single-read 150-cycle Illumina NextSeq 550 flow cell was used to sequence each immunoSEQ 96-well plate. From the authors' description of their analysis: Because the immunoSEQ output held only junctional sequences and lacked quality scores, the filtering could not match the filtering applied to full-length reads. Sequences were annotated with PyIR, a Python wrapper for IgBLAST v1.9, and V/J genes and CDR3 were assigned using IMGT germline references. Reads with weak V/J assignments (E-value above 1e-6), missing CDR3, stop codons, out-of-frame junctions, or ambiguous translated residues were removed. V3J clonotypes were defined by identical inferred V gene, J gene, and CDR3 amino acid sequence. To compute the percentage overlap between repertoires, the number of shared unique clonotypes was divided by the size of the smaller repertoire. Repertoire richness was assessed with RTK rarefaction, the Chao1 estimator, and Recon v2.1 estimates of unobserved clonotypes. OLGA was used to compute generation probabilities for all TCRbeta clonotypes that the gDNA method yielded from a few donors. As stored in TCRdb, this immuneACCESS dataset retains in-frame rearrangements with V and J assigned. A fraction of the clones does not appear; measured against another copy, unresolved V genes explain less than half of the discrepancy, and the remainder lacks a known reason. V and J calls and clone size are copied from that table; D and trimming were computed from the DNA. This sample gives more than 2 million clones in total; about 94% of them show up just once. The ten top clones hold about 1.7% of the sample.

CD8 naive samples consisted of CD45RO-negative cells that were positively selected for CCR7, yielding a CD45RA+CCR7+ population without TemRA cells. The donors were healthy, HIV-negative adults who had no recently reported acute infections or vaccinations. Every donor was a Caucasian adult residing in Nashville, Tennessee, USA. Blood was obtained by leukapheresis, after which PBMCs were separated by Ficoll-Histopaque density gradient centrifugation and cryopreserved in liquid nitrogen vapor phase. Analytical flow cytometry was used to check the purity and quantity of each magnetically sorted T cell population. Each sorted fraction had its genomic DNA isolated and then quantified by UV absorbance on a Nanodrop 2000c. Trimming takes 0 bases off V and 2 bases off J; junction bases not matched to a gene: 11. Taken from cysteine to phenylalanine, the CDR3 has 19 residues. Only the CDR3 part of the read is kept: 57 bases, read in frame from the first base. CDR1 and CDR2 are drawn from the germline V gene: SGHDN, FVKESK.

Beyond this particular receptor, the publication reports: Higher generation probabilities were observed for clonotypes shared by all four sorted-subset donors than for non-shared clonotypes. Pairwise subsampling indicated that sequencing depth was expected to affect the degree of clonotype sharing among donors. Because the study included only a small number of donors, the genetic and exposure-history diversity represented was limited. Sampling was limited to blood, and TCR repertoires in tissue likely differ from TCR repertoires in blood. Rarefaction of sorted-subset datasets indicated incomplete sequencing despite the large sequencing depth. Estimated clonotype richness was generally larger for naive than for memory subsets. Sharing across a handful of donors was observed for around 4.8% of naive CD4, 3% to 3.5% of naive CD8, over 2% of memory CD4, and around 0.44% of memory CD8 clonotypes.

Sequencing was carried out using naive CD8+ T cells from PBMCs. The sample's cell subset or site label, decoded: CD45RA+CCR7+. The chain is assembled from TRBV14 and TRBJ2-1, with 9 bases aligning to TRBD2. This receptor was identified in a man aged 18 to 30 in good health. Some clones in this sample may be carry-over from other donors' samples. The CDR3 region has the sequence CASSQDVLAGRSPYNEQFF. The nucleotides read TGTGCCAGCAGCCAAGATGTTCTAGCGGGACGCTCCCCCTACAATGAGCAGTTCTTC.